This record concerns one T cell receptor beta chain sequence. The sample holds other DNA sequences that translate to the same CDR3. This sample is drawn from a study of blood T cell repertoires in COVID-19. Data came from immunoSEQ multiplex PCR; TCRdb stores just in-frame clones and leaves some out. The sample consists of some 140,000 clones, about four fifths of them appearing once. Germline CDR1 reads SQVTM; CDR2 reads ANQGSEA. Trimming removed 3 bases from V and 0 bases from J, with 9 bases in between. The CDR3 length is 14 residues. The sequenced sample was peripheral blood. This chain uses TRBV29-1 with TRBJ2-1; possibly TRBD2 for D (6 bases). This receptor was identified in a woman in her sixties with active or convalescent COVID-19. CDR3 sequence: CSVEGGSSYNEQFF. DNA for the CDR3: TGCAGCGTTGAGGGGGGTAGCTCCTACAATGAGCAGTTCTTC.